Below, 13 T cell receptor beta chains from the same sample are listed, as sequenced in a study of blood T cell repertoires in COVID-19. The data were produced by immunoSEQ multiplex PCR, yet TCRdb's version contains in-frame clones alone and is incomplete. Of around 140,000 clones in the sample, around 84% are singletons; the top ten hold about 18%. Sequenced: peripheral blood. These receptors were obtained from a woman older than 75 with acute or convalescent COVID-19.

The chain couples TRBV7-6 to TRBJ2-5; 12 nucleotides agree with TRBD1. CDR1 and CDR2 (germline): SGHVS, FNYEAQ. The trim removed 5 bases at V and 5 bases at J, leaving 12 bases unmatched. The CDR3 totals 17 residues. The CDR3 sequence is CASSPWGTGGAFETQYF. The CDR3 DNA is TGTGCCAGCAGCCCTTGGGGGACAGGGGGCGCCTTTGAGACCCAGTACTTC.

This clone has just one count. The chain recombines TRBV6-5 with TRBJ1-6; D may be TRBD1 (5 bases). Trimming took 1 base from V and 7 from J, leaving 11 bases between them. Germline CDR1 is MNHEY and CDR2 is SVGAGI. The CDR3 has 15 amino acids. DNA for the CDR3: TGTGCCAGCAGTTACTTACAGGCAATAAATTCACCCCTCCACTTT. Amino acids: CASSYLQAINSPLHF.

The CDR3 sequence is CASSRQGWGTDTQYF. The CDR3 nucleotides are TGTGCCAGCAGTCGACAGGGGTGGGGCACAGATACGCAGTATTTT. The chain recombines TRBV6-5 with TRBJ2-3, with 8 bases identical to TRBD1. Per germline, CDR1 MNHEY and CDR2 SVGAGI. V shed 5 bases and J 1 base; nucleotides not matched to a gene: 5. The CDR3 runs 15 residues.

V usage is TRBV7-6 and J usage is TRBJ2-1; D possibly corresponds to TRBD2 (6 bases). The CDR3 consists of 16 residues. The V end lost 5 bases, the J end lost 9 bases, and 23 bases lay between the germline ends. The germline V gene has CDR1 SGHVS and CDR2 FNYEAQ. This CDR3 reads CASSQRGEGFPAEQFF. The CDR3 region has the DNA TGTGCCAGCAGCCAGCGCGGGGAAGGATTCCCCGCTGAGCAGTTCTTC.

The rearrangement joins TRBV2 to TRBJ1-5, with D uncertain. CDR3 length: 14 residues. Deletions cut 4 bases from V and 4 bases from J, with 11 bases between. CDR1 SNHLY and CDR2 FYNNEI come from the germline V gene. CDR3 DNA sequence: TGTGCCAGCAGTGGTGGACTGGCTAATCAGCCCCAGCATTTT. Translating gives CASSGGLANQPQHF.

The J gene is TRBJ1-6, the V gene TRBV6-2 or TRBV6-3, with 7 bases aligning to TRBD1. CDR1 is MNHEY and CDR2 is SVGEGT in the germline V gene. The V gene end was trimmed by 6 bases and the J gene end by 3 bases; junction bases not matched to a gene: 5. The CDR3 contains 15 residues. CDR3: CASSRRDSYNSPLHF. CDR3 coding DNA: TGTGCCAGCAGCCGTCGGGACAGCTATAATTCACCCCTCCACTTT.

The chain's CDR3 is CAISESGQTNYGYTF. In DNA, the CDR3 is TGTGCCATCAGTGAGTCGGGCCAGACCAACTATGGCTACACCTTC. This chain links TRBV10-3 with TRBJ1-2, with D unresolved. Germline V lookup: CDR1 ENHRY, CDR2 SYGVKD. V gave up 0 bases and J gave up 2 bases, with 10 bases separating them. The CDR3 contains 15 residues.

The genes are TRBV5-5 and TRBJ1-5, with TRBD1 matching over 7 bases. After removal of 2 bases from V and 5 bases from J, the junction contained 7 bases not matched to a gene. CDR3 length: 15 amino acids. CDR1 SGHKS and CDR2 YYEKEE come from the germline V gene (reference sequence). The CDR3 region is CASSLTTGTDQPQHF. In DNA form, the CDR3 reads TGTGCCAGCAGCTTAACGACAGGGACTGATCAGCCCCAGCATTTT.

This sequence joins TRBV3-1 (or the pseudogene TRBV3-2) and TRBJ2-7; TRBD2 agrees at 7 bases. Germline V gene data show CDR1 as LGHDT and CDR2 as YNNKEL (reference sequence). The junction had 3 bases not matched to a gene; V was cut back by 6 bases and J by 1 base. This CDR3 spans 13 amino acids. CDR3 in amino acids: CASSPSGSYEQYF. As DNA, the CDR3 is TGTGCCAGCAGTCCTAGCGGATCCTACGAGCAGTACTTC.

This clone came up a few times. The chain recombines TRBV18 with TRBJ2-2; possibly TRBD1 for D (6 bases). Germline loops: CDR1 KGHSH, CDR2 LQKENI. Trimming left V 2 bases short and J 7 bases short, with 17 bases between. This CDR3 has 16 amino acids. For the CDR3, the DNA is TGTGCCAGCTCACCAAGACAGGCCCAGGCTGGCGGGGAGCTGTTTTTT. Translated, it gives CASSPRQAQAGGELFF.

This clone was counted only a few times. V gene TRBV9 combines with J gene TRBJ2-1; 7 nucleotides match TRBD1. V trimming: 0 bases; J trimming: 8 bases; junction bases outside the gene matches: 2. There are 13 residues in the CDR3. Germline loops: CDR1 SGDLS, CDR2 YYNGEE. This CDR3 is CASSVEGGYEQFF. For the CDR3, the DNA is TGTGCCAGCAGCGTAGAAGGGGGCTATGAGCAGTTCTTC. Complete variable domain (other parts from reference TRBV9 and TRBJ2-1): DSGVTQTPKHLITATGQRVTLRCSPRSGDLSVYWYQQSLDQGLQFLIQYYNGEERAKGNILERFSAQQFPDLHSELNLSSLELGDSALYFCASSVEGGYEQFFGPGTRLTVL.

The CDR3 loop is CASSYSGGDYGYTF. CDR3 DNA sequence: TGTGCCAGCAGTTACTCAGGGGGGGACTATGGCTACACCTTC. J is TRBJ1-2 and V is TRBV6-5; TRBD1 might be the D (6 bases). The germline gives CDR1 MNHEY, CDR2 SVGAGI. There are 14 residues in the CDR3. Trimming pared 0 bases from V and 3 bases from J, leaving 8 bases between.

The chain uses TRBV7-2 and TRBJ2-3; TRBD2 matches at 10 bases. Germline values: CDR1 SGHTA, CDR2 FQGNSA. The CDR3 contains 14 residues. V lost 4 bases, J lost 11 bases, and 9 bases stayed unmatched. The CDR3 sequence is CASSSRRLAGGQYF. As DNA, the CDR3 is TGTGCCAGCAGCTCCCGCCGACTAGCGGGCGGGCAGTATTTT.